Following are 7 T cell receptor beta chains from one sample sequenced in a study of glioma-infiltrating T cells. TCR alpha and beta CDR3 regions were amplified from RNA using iRepertoire nested multiplex PCR. TCRdb redid the calling of the multiplex PCR reads with MiXCR, one entry per CDR3 protein. This table holds some 180,000 distinct CDR3 sequences, over 25% found once. The sequencing sample was made of glioma tissue, nonneoplastic brain tissue, or PBMCs (not recorded which). These receptor sequences come from a human donor with low-grade glioma or glioblastoma, undergoing nonglioma brain surgery, or in good health (not recorded which).

This clonotype was picked up a small number of times. The V call is TRBV19, the J call TRBJ1-2; 7 bases match TRBD1. The CDR3 length is 15 residues. Germline loops: CDR1 LNHDA, CDR2 SQIVND (reference sequence). The junction had 8 bases not matched to a gene; V was cut back by 3 bases and J by 4 bases. For the CDR3, the DNA is TGTGCCAGTAGTATCCGAACAGGGGTTCGCTATGGCTACACCTTC. It codes for CASSIRTGVRYGYTF.

Worth noting for this clonotype: Given a much more abundant clone one base away, this may be a read error. This chain links TRBV29-1 with TRBJ1-1, with D unclear. Per germline, CDR1 SQVTM and CDR2 ANQGSEA. This CDR3 contains 11 residues. The CDR3 loop is CSVEKSTEALF. CDR3 nucleotides: TGCAGCGTGGAGAAGTCCACTGAAGCTCTCTTT.

This clonotype has at least ten counts. The genes are TRBV6-1 and TRBJ2-5, with a possible D match to TRBD1 (5 bases). Trimming pared 3 bases from V and 1 base from J, leaving 12 bases between. Per the germline V gene, CDR1 is MNHNS and CDR2 is SASEGT. CDR3 size: 15 residues. CDR3 region: CASSDSDSSQETQYF. In DNA form, the CDR3 reads TGTGCCAGCAGTGACTCCGACAGTTCCCAAGAGACCCAGTACTTC.

This clonotype has ten or more counts. The V call is TRBV10-3, the J call TRBJ2-5; D gene ambiguous. V lost 11 bases, J lost 1 base, and 14 bases lay in between. Germline V gives CDR1 ENHRY, CDR2 SYGVKD. The CDR3 sequence is 13 residues long. The DNA of the CDR3 is TGTGCCGTAGGTGCAGATTTCCAAGAGACCCAGTACTTC. This codes for CAVGADFQETQYF.

Note on this clonotype: A much larger clone lies one base from this, so it may be a read error. The V call is TRBV10-3, the J call TRBJ2-7; 9 bases line up with TRBD2. Losses at the gene ends were 6 bases for V and 7 bases for J; bases not matched to a gene: 13. CDR1 is ENHRY, CDR2 SYGVKD, per germline. The CDR3 contains 15 residues. CDR3: CAIRSAGGPLNEQYF. The DNA for the CDR3 is TGTGCCATCAGGAGTGCGGGAGGGCCTCTCAATGAGCAGTACTTC.

This clonotype was recorded many times. This chain uses TRBV5-1 with TRBJ1-5, with D possibly TRBD1 on 6 matching bases. The CDR3 runs 15 residues. Germline CDR1 and CDR2: SGHRS and YFSETQ. With 0 bases removed from V and 2 bases from J, the gap between germline ends came to 9 bases. The CDR3 loop is CASSLAGAGNQPQHF. The CDR3, as DNA: TGCGCCAGCAGCTTGGCAGGGGCAGGCAATCAGCCCCAGCATTTT.

In the case of this clonotype: A much larger clone sits a single nucleotide away, making a read error possible. This chain uses TRBV7-9 with TRBJ1-1, with D unresolved. CDR3 length: 12 amino acids. Germline V CDR1 and CDR2: SEHNR, FQNEAQ (reference sequence). The CDR3 nucleotides read TGTGCCAGAAGCTTAATCAACACTGAAGCTTTCTTT. It specifies CARSLINTEAFF.